The 27 T cell receptor beta chains given below trace back to one sample, sequenced in a study of blood T cell repertoires in COVID-19. Assay used: immunoSEQ multiplex PCR; TCRdb lists only in-frame clones, some missing. Altogether 55,000 to 85,000 clones are present, roughly four fifths being singletons, with the ten largest covering about 0.87%. Material: peripheral blood. The receptors shown here come from a woman between 65 and 79 years old with acute or convalescent COVID-19.

On this clone: Other DNA sequences in the sample encode the same CDR3. The rearrangement joins TRBV10-3 to TRBJ2-5; weak D call: TRBD1 (6 bases). Germline-derived CDR1 and CDR2 are ENHRY and SYGVKD. The length of the CDR3 is 15 residues. The V end lost 0 bases, the J end lost 3 bases, and 11 bases lay between the germline ends. This CDR3 is CAISESGQGKETQYF. The CDR3 nucleotides are TGTGCCATCAGTGAGTCAGGGCAGGGGAAAGAGACCCAGTACTTC.

The gene calls are TRBV28 and TRBJ2-7; 11 bases are shared with TRBD1. After removal of 6 bases from V and 2 bases from J, the junction contained 6 bases not matched to a gene. From germline, CDR1 is MDHEN and CDR2 SYDVKM. The CDR3 consists of 15 residues. CDR3 coding DNA: TGTGCCAGCAGAGCCGGGACAGGGGGTCCCTACGAGCAGTACTTC. It yields the protein CASRAGTGGPYEQYF.

V and J are TRBV2 and TRBJ2-1; TRBD2 aligns across 10 bases. CDR1 is SNHLY and CDR2 is FYNNEI in the germline V gene. The CDR3 runs 16 residues. With V trimmed by 5 bases and J by 4 bases, 8 bases remained unmatched. CDR3 coding DNA: TGTGCCAGCAGTCGGTCGGCTAGCGGGGGATACAATGAGCAGTTCTTC. It yields the protein CASSRSASGGYNEQFF. Full variable domain (remainder filled in from reference TRBV2 and TRBJ2-1): EPEVTQTPSHQVTQMGQEVILRCVPISNHLYFYWYRQILGQKVEFLVSFYNNEISEKSEIFDDQFSVERPDGSNFTLKIRSTKLEDSAMYFCASSRSASGGYNEQFFGPGTRLTVL.

The chain recombines TRBV28 with TRBJ2-2, with D perhaps TRBD1 (6 bases). Germline V gene sequence: CDR1 MDHEN, CDR2 SYDVKM. CDR3 length equals 13 residues. The V end was cut by 9 bases, the J end by 0 bases, with 8 bases between. This CDR3 is CASGGPNTGELFF. CDR3 nucleotides: TGTGCCAGTGGGGGCCCGAACACCGGGGAGCTGTTTTTT.

This rearrangement joins TRBV9 to TRBJ2-7, with D maybe TRBD2 (5 bases). The V end lost 0 bases, the J end lost 3 bases, and 13 bases lay between the germline ends. The CDR3 sequence is 15 residues long. The germline gives CDR1 SGDLS, CDR2 YYNGEE. This chain's CDR3 is CASSVGLGGFYEQYF. CDR3 nucleotide sequence: TGTGCCAGCAGCGTAGGGCTCGGCGGGTTCTACGAGCAGTACTTC.

This rearrangement joins TRBV11-1 to TRBJ2-5; weak D call: TRBD2 (7 bases). Trimming removed 7 bases from V and 4 bases from J, with 13 bases in between. From germline, CDR1 is SGHAT and CDR2 FQDESV (reference sequence). The CDR3 consists of 13 residues. Here the CDR3 DNA reads TGTGCCAGCACGGACGGGGGGCGAGAGACCCAGTACTTC. Its protein product is CASTDGGRETQYF. Filled out from reference TRBV11-1 and TRBJ2-5, the complete variable domain reads EAEVAQSPRYKITEKSQAVAFWCDPISGHATLYWYRQILGQGPELLVQFQDESVVDDSQLPKDRFSAERLKGVDSTLKIQPAELGDSAMYLCASTDGGRETQYFGPGTRLLVL.

V is TRBV9 and J is TRBJ1-2; 8 positions match TRBD1. The CDR3 spans 16 residues. Germline lookup yields CDR1 SGDLS and CDR2 YYNGEE. The trim removed 0 bases at V and 2 bases at J, leaving 6 bases unmatched. DNA for the CDR3: TGTGCCAGCAGCGTAGCTACGGGACAGGAGAACTATGGCTACACCTTC. Its protein product is CASSVATGQENYGYTF.

The genes are TRBV3-1 (or the pseudogene TRBV3-2) and TRBJ1-2, with TRBD1 matching over 10 bases. Germline loops: CDR1 LGHDT, CDR2 YNNKEL (reference sequence). The trim removed 1 base at V and 8 bases at J, leaving 7 bases unmatched. The CDR3 has 15 amino acids. In DNA, the CDR3 is TGTGCCAGCAGCCAAGCGGACAGGGGGTCTTACGGCTACACCTTC. Its protein product is CASSQADRGSYGYTF.

The chain has TRBV19 and TRBJ2-7; D is perhaps TRBD2 (6 bases). The germline CDR1 and CDR2 sequences are LNHDA and SQIVND (reference sequence). V dropped 3 bases and J dropped 4 bases, with 16 bases sitting between them. This CDR3 region has 15 residues. The CDR3 sequence is CASSMTRAGGYEQYF. CDR3 bases: TGTGCCAGTAGTATGACACGGGCCGGGGGTTACGAGCAGTACTTC.

This clone was seen only once. The rearrangement uses TRBV5-1 and TRBJ2-5; 7 nucleotides line up with TRBD1. Germline V CDR1 and CDR2: SGHRS, YFSETQ. The CDR3 runs to 15 residues. Trimming took 1 base from V and 0 from J; bases not matched to a gene: 3. CDR3 protein: CASSLFGTDQETQYF. CDR3 nucleotide sequence: TGCGCCAGCAGCTTGTTTGGGACAGACCAAGAGACCCAGTACTTC.

This chain uses TRBV19 with TRBJ1-2, with a weak D call TRBD1 (5 bases). There are 17 residues in the CDR3. CDR1 LNHDA and CDR2 SQIVND come from the germline V gene (reference sequence). V shed 4 bases and J shed 3 bases, with 21 bases lying between them. The CDR3 sequence is CASSKGTYLLEDYGYTF. CDR3 nucleotides: TGTGCCAGTAGTAAAGGGACTTACCTCTTAGAGGACTATGGCTACACCTTC.

V and J are TRBV15 and TRBJ1-4, with D perhaps matching TRBD1 (5 bases). Trimming took 3 bases from V and 7 from J, leaving 15 bases between them. The CDR3 has 15 residues. Germline V gene data show CDR1 as LNHNV and CDR2 as YYDKDF (reference sequence). Written as DNA, the CDR3 is TGTGCCACCAGCAGGGAACAGGCCCATGGTGAAAAACTGTTTTTT. This gives the protein CATSREQAHGEKLFF.

This CDR3 reads CASSSGNTEAFF. CDR3 DNA: TGCGCCAGCAGCTCCGGGAACACTGAAGCTTTCTTT. The chain couples TRBV5-1 to TRBJ1-1; no firm D call. The V gene's germline CDR1 is SGHRS and CDR2 YFSETQ. The CDR3 spans 12 residues. V was pared by 3 bases and J by 1 base, with 4 bases between.

The chain carries TRBV5-5 and TRBJ2-5, with D unresolved. This CDR3 has 14 amino acids. Trimming left V 4 bases short and J 5 bases short, with 15 bases between. The germline gives CDR1 SGHKS, CDR2 YYEKEE (reference sequence). CDR3 sequence: CASSASLSGETQYF. In nucleotides, the CDR3 is TGTGCCAGCAGCGCCTCCCTCTCGGGTGAGACCCAGTACTTC.

The chain has TRBV7-9 and TRBJ1-3, with 7 nucleotides matching TRBD1. The CDR3 is 15 residues long. The V gene's germline CDR1 is SEHNR and CDR2 FQNEAQ (reference sequence). With 10 bases clipped from V and 4 bases from J, the junction kept 13 bases outside the gene matches. The DNA for the CDR3 is TGTGCCACCGAGGACAGGCGAGATTTCGGAAACACCATATATTTT. As protein: CATEDRRDFGNTIYF.

The chain carries TRBV5-6 and TRBJ2-5; TRBD1 matches at 10 bases. The CDR3 has 16 residues. Germline lookup yields CDR1 SGHDT and CDR2 YYEEEE. V was pared by 0 bases and J by 7 bases, with 9 bases of the junction left unmatched. CDR3 in amino acids: CASSLESGQGWVTQYF. DNA of the CDR3: TGTGCCAGCAGCTTGGAGTCGGGACAGGGGTGGGTGACCCAGTACTTC.

CDR3 bases: TGCGCCAGCAGCCAAGTAGAGGGAAGCAATCAGCCCCAGCATTTT. Protein: CASSQVEGSNQPQHF. The V and J genes are TRBV4-3 and TRBJ1-5; no firm D call. The ends were cut back, 1 base at V and 1 base at J, with 8 bases in the middle. In germline, CDR1 is LGHNA, CDR2 YSLEER. The CDR3 has 15 amino acids.

The count of this clone is one. The chain employs TRBV30 and TRBJ1-2; 11 bases line up with TRBD1. The CDR3 is made up of 14 amino acids. Losses at the gene ends were 4 bases for V and 4 bases for J; bases not matched to a gene: 5. The germline gives CDR1 GTSNPN, CDR2 SVGIG (reference sequence). The CDR3 DNA reads as TGTGCCTGGAATGCCGGGACAGGGGGCTATGGCTACACCTTC. It is translated as CAWNAGTGGYGYTF.

The V gene is TRBV7-3, the J gene TRBJ2-7; the D gene is possibly TRBD2 (5 bases). Germline V gene sequence: CDR1 SGHTA, CDR2 FQGTGA. Trimming stripped 3 bases from V and 2 bases from J, with 11 bases between. The CDR3 runs to 14 residues. The CDR3 bases are TGTGCCAGCAGCTTCCGCGGAGGCGCCTACGAGCAGTACTTC. As protein: CASSFRGGAYEQYF.

The chain employs TRBV7-2 and TRBJ2-7; TRBD1 is a possible D gene (5 bases). The CDR3 extends over 13 amino acids. Looked up from germline, CDR1 is SGHTA and CDR2 is FQGNSA. Trimming removed 0 bases at V and 6 bases at J, with 9 bases between. This CDR3 is CASSLAEQGEQYF. The CDR3 DNA reads TGTGCCAGCAGCTTAGCGGAGCAGGGCGAGCAGTACTTC.

The sample holds a few counts of this clone. The rearrangement joins TRBV10-1 to TRBJ2-5, with TRBD2 as a possible D gene (6 bases). V lost 3 bases, J lost 2 bases, and 10 bases lay in between. This CDR3 contains 14 residues. The germline CDR1 and CDR2 sequences are WNHNN and SYGVQD (reference sequence). CDR3 sequence reads: CASSESGRQETQYF. The CDR3 nucleotides read TGCGCCAGCAGTGAATCGGGGAGGCAAGAGACCCAGTACTTC.

The chain recombines TRBV6-5 with TRBJ2-3; D remains ambiguous. The V and J ends lost 5 bases and 4 bases respectively, with 10 bases between them. CDR3 size: 13 residues. CDR1 is MNHEY and CDR2 is SVGAGI in the germline V gene. CDR3 in DNA: TGTGCCAGCAGTCTTCAGGCTTCAGATACGCAGTATTTT. It specifies CASSLQASDTQYF.

The table lists this clone with many counts. The chain is built from TRBV20-1 and TRBJ1-1; 7 bases are shared with TRBD1. The CDR3 is made up of 10 amino acids. V lost 3 bases, J lost 9 bases, and 1 base stayed unmatched. Germline CDR1 is DFQATT and CDR2 is SNEGSKA (reference sequence). CDR3 nucleotide sequence: TGCAGTGCTAGGGACAGGCAAGCTTTCTTT. Translating it yields CSARDRQAFF.

J is TRBJ2-3 and V is TRBV6-1; perhaps TRBD2 as D (6 bases). CDR3 size: 16 residues. V was pared by 1 base and J by 4 bases, with 15 bases between. CDR1 MNHNS and CDR2 SASEGT come from the germline V gene. The CDR3 spells CASSEGPPGSSDTQYF. The CDR3 DNA reads TGTGCCAGCAGTGAAGGACCCCCCGGGAGTTCAGATACGCAGTATTTT.

The chain uses TRBV19 and TRBJ1-5, with 8 positions matching TRBD1. This CDR3 comprises 15 residues. The germline V gene encodes CDR1 LNHDA and CDR2 SQIVND (reference sequence). Trimming took 6 bases from V and 0 from J; bases not matched to a gene: 4. CDR3 nucleotide sequence: TGTGCCAGTAGGGACAGGGCCTATAGCAATCAGCCCCAGCATTTT. Residues: CASRDRAYSNQPQHF.

This chain links TRBV18 with TRBJ1-1; 8 nucleotides line up with TRBD1. The CDR3 runs to 16 residues. Germline lookup yields CDR1 KGHSH and CDR2 LQKENI. With 3 bases clipped from V and 2 bases from J, the junction kept 8 bases outside the gene matches. CDR3 sequence (DNA): TGTGCCAGCTCACCTCGACAGGGGCCCCGAAACACTGAAGCTTTCTTT. It specifies CASSPRQGPRNTEAFF.

This clone has a handful of counts. The DNA of the CDR3 is TGTGCCAGCAGTTTAGGGAGCCACACTGAAGCTTTCTTT. Translated, it gives CASSLGSHTEAFF. This chain uses TRBV12-3 or TRBV12-4 with TRBJ1-1; no definite D call. The CDR3 has 13 amino acids. V lost 1 base and J lost 3, with 6 bases in between.